This TCR beta chain was sequenced in a study of cytomegalovirus exposure and HLA in healthy donors. Findings and caveats of the study: TCR beta V- and J-gene trimming was later associated with a missense DCLRE1C variant.

In regard to this clone: Its matching antigen is unknown.

Primers for the PCR totalled 60 Vbeta and 13 Jbeta. Clones were sequenced by immunoSEQ multiplex PCR, and TCRdb holds only the in-frame ones, with some missing. The sample lists 180,000 or so clones, 80% to 90% occurring once. Donors in the study were healthy people who gave bone marrow. The CDR3 spans 16 residues. Germline V CDR1 and CDR2: SGHDN, FVKESK. V lost 4 bases and J lost 0; bases outside the gene matches: 6. Sequenced input: PBMCs. This rearrangement joins TRBV14 to TRBJ2-1; TRBD2 aligns across 7 bases. This TCR was recovered from a woman younger than 35 in good health and CMV-seronegative. The DNA of the CDR3 is TGTGCCAGCAGCCCAAGCGGGACCATCTCCTACAATGAGCAGTTCTTC. Translated: CASSPSGTISYNEQFF.